A single sample is the source of the 32 T cell receptor beta chains below, sequenced in a study of blood T cell repertoires in COVID-19 (dated by TCRdb to the early 2020s). Libraries were built with the immunoSEQ multiplex PCR assay. TCRdb re-hosts the immuneACCESS table, in-frame sequences only. Its copies lack some clones; in the studies checked, an unresolved V gene accounts for under half of them, and the cause for the rest is not known. The sample contains 25,000 to 35,000 clones, 84% of them found a single time. In total, the top ten clones hold less than 20% of the sample. Material for sequencing was peripheral blood. All receptors derive from a man in his 70s with active COVID-19.

The chain is built from TRBV19 and TRBJ2-3; 10 bases map to TRBD1. Germline CDR1 reads LNHDA; CDR2 reads SQIVND (reference sequence). The CDR3 covers 15 residues. J gave up 3 bases and V 2 bases, and 2 bases lay outside the gene matches. The CDR3 sequence is CASSIRTGGTDTQYF. The CDR3 DNA sequence: TGTGCCAGTAGTATAAGGACAGGGGGAACAGATACGCAGTATTTT.

The chain combines TRBV12-3 or TRBV12-4 with TRBJ2-2; weak D call: TRBD1 (5 bases). The CDR3 extends over 13 amino acids. V was cut by 7 bases and J by 7 bases, with 13 bases left in between. The CDR3 here is CASTLGRGGELFF. The CDR3 nucleotides read TGTGCCAGCACCCTGGGGCGTGGCGGGGAGCTGTTTTTT.

The chain combines TRBV29-1 with TRBJ2-2; 9 bases are shared with TRBD1. This CDR3 is built from 13 residues. J lost 7 bases, V lost 8 bases, and 8 bases had no gene match. Germline loops: CDR1 SQVTM, CDR2 ANQGSEA. The CDR3 DNA reads as TGCAGCCTCTCACAGGGGGCCGGCGGGGAGCTGTTTTTT. Translating gives CSLSQGAGGELFF.

The chain combines TRBV5-1 with TRBJ2-3; D perhaps matches TRBD2 (5 bases). The germline gives CDR1 SGHRS, CDR2 YFSETQ. There are 16 residues in the CDR3. The V end was cut by 1 base, the J end by 4 bases, with 16 bases between. The chain's CDR3 is CASSLWSGSAADTQYF. In DNA form, the CDR3 reads TGCGCCAGCAGCTTGTGGTCGGGGTCGGCGGCAGATACGCAGTATTTT.

For the CDR3, the DNA is TGTGCCAGCAGCCAAGATTTTAGTGGGGAGCTGTTTTTT. This codes for CASSQDFSGELFF. The chain joins TRBV3-1 (or the pseudogene TRBV3-2) to TRBJ2-2, with unresolved D. The germline gives CDR1 LGHDT, CDR2 YNNKEL (reference sequence). The V gene lost 0 bases and the J gene lost 8 bases, with 7 bases spanning the gap. The CDR3 is 13 amino acids.

This sequence joins TRBV29-1 and TRBJ1-2; the D gene is possibly TRBD1 (6 bases). The CDR3 runs 14 residues. The germline V and J ends were trimmed by 4 bases and 4 bases, with 16 bases remaining between them. In germline, CDR1 is SQVTM, CDR2 ANQGSEA. The CDR3 region has the DNA TGCAGCGTTGGAACTCCAGGGGCCCCCTATGGCTACACCTTC. Its translation: CSVGTPGAPYGYTF.

This clone came up once. The V call is TRBV5-8, the J call TRBJ2-3; the match to TRBD1 covers 8 bases. With V trimmed by 4 bases and J by 0 bases, 7 bases remained unmatched. CDR3 length: 16 amino acids. Germline V gene lookup returns CDR1 SGHTS and CDR2 YDEGEE. CDR3: CASSGDRGSSTDTQYF. The DNA of the CDR3 is TGTGCCAGCAGCGGCGACAGGGGCTCTAGCACAGATACGCAGTATTTT.

The chain is built from TRBV4-1 and TRBJ2-7; D is unresolved. Germline V lookup: CDR1 MGHRA, CDR2 YSYEKL. The V end was cut by 3 bases, the J end by 3 bases, with 9 bases between. The CDR3 is 13 amino acids. Here the CDR3 DNA reads TGCGCCAGCAGCCACTTAGCTGGCTACGAGCAGTACTTC. Residues: CASSHLAGYEQYF.

The J gene is TRBJ2-2, the V gene TRBV5-4; D perhaps matches TRBD1 (6 bases). Trimming removed 5 bases from V and 6 bases from J, with 11 bases in between. This CDR3 spans 13 amino acids. In germline, CDR1 is SGHNT, CDR2 YYREEE (reference sequence). The DNA for the CDR3 is TGTGCCAGCAGTCAGCAGGGGTCCGGGGAGCTGTTTTTT. It encodes CASSQQGSGELFF.

The chain carries TRBV6-5 and TRBJ1-2; perhaps TRBD1 as D (6 bases). The CDR3 contains 14 residues. Germline CDR1 MNHEY, CDR2 SVGAGI. Trimming took off 7 bases at V and 5 bases at J, with 17 bases between the two ends. CDR3 loop: CASTKRGGQYGYTF. The CDR3, as DNA: TGTGCCAGCACCAAACGCGGGGGGCAATATGGCTACACCTTC.

The chain is built from TRBV7-9 and TRBJ2-2; no definite D call. CDR3 size: 13 residues. Between the trimmed V and J ends, which lost 7 bases and 1 base, there was a span of 7 bases. CDR1 SEHNR and CDR2 FQNEAQ come from the germline V gene (reference sequence). The CDR3 bases are TGTGCCAGCACCAACAGGAACACCGGGGAGCTGTTTTTT. This codes for CASTNRNTGELFF. Using reference TRBV7-9 and TRBJ2-2 for the parts outside the CDR3, the full variable domain is DTGVSQNPRHKITKRGQNVTFRCDPISEHNRLYWYRQTLGQGPEFLTYFQNEAQLEKSRLLSDRFSAERPKGSFSTLEIQRTEQGDSAMYLCASTNRNTGELFFGEGSRLTVL.

This chain links TRBV19 with TRBJ1-6; D remains ambiguous. Germline V gene sequence: CDR1 LNHDA, CDR2 SQIVND (reference sequence). Trimming pared 4 bases from V and 12 bases from J, leaving 10 bases between. The CDR3 runs to 12 residues. The CDR3 reads CASSKAPGPLHF. The DNA for the CDR3 is TGTGCCAGTAGTAAGGCACCGGGACCCCTCCACTTT.

The chain recombines TRBV5-1 with TRBJ1-1, with D hard to call. The germline gives CDR1 SGHRS, CDR2 YFSETQ. The V end was cut by 1 base, the J end by 4 bases, with 11 bases between. The CDR3 is 14 residues long. CDR3 bases: TGCGCCAGCAGCTTGACGCCAGTAATCACTGAAGCTTTCTTT. Protein sequence: CASSLTPVITEAFF.

This clone occurred once. The CDR3 region has the DNA TGCGCCAGCAGCTCGCCGGACTCGTATCAAGAGACCCAGTACTTC. This sequence encodes CASSSPDSYQETQYF. This sequence joins TRBV5-1 and TRBJ2-5; possible D gene TRBD2, 5 bases. The CDR3 loop spans 15 amino acids. The germline CDR1 and CDR2 sequences are SGHRS and YFSETQ. V was clipped by 3 bases and J by 2 bases, with 14 bases between them.

V is TRBV28 and J is TRBJ1-4, with 9 bases aligning to TRBD1. The CDR3 sequence is 16 residues long. J gave up 6 bases and V 2 bases, and 7 bases lay outside the gene matches. Germline V lookup: CDR1 MDHEN, CDR2 SYDVKM. The CDR3 DNA sequence: TGTGCCAGCAGTTTAGGCACAGGGGGCGCTTATGAAAAACTGTTTTTT. This codes for CASSLGTGGAYEKLFF.

The chain recombines TRBV19 with TRBJ2-2; 7 bases agree with TRBD1. Germline loops: CDR1 LNHDA, CDR2 SQIVND (reference sequence). The J segment lost 1 base and the V segment lost 10 bases, leaving 6 bases of the junction unmatched. CDR3 size: 14 residues. The CDR3 here is CAIADRRNTGELFF. CDR3 DNA: TGTGCCATCGCGGACAGGCGGAACACCGGGGAGCTGTTTTTT.

The chain is built from TRBV7-9 and TRBJ2-7; D is possibly TRBD2 (6 bases). The CDR3 sequence is 15 residues long. Trimming removed 7 bases at V and 9 bases at J, with 25 bases between. Germline V lookup: CDR1 SEHNR, CDR2 FQNEAQ (reference sequence). CDR3 sequence: CASTPGSGRTLGQYF. The DNA of the CDR3 is TGTGCCAGCACCCCTGGCTCGGGGAGGACCCTCGGGCAGTACTTC. The whole variable domain, filled in from reference TRBV7-9 and TRBJ2-7, reads DTGVSQNPRHKITKRGQNVTFRCDPISEHNRLYWYRQTLGQGPEFLTYFQNEAQLEKSRLLSDRFSAERPKGSFSTLEIQRTEQGDSAMYLCASTPGSGRTLGQYFGPGTRLTVT.

This chain connects TRBV7-8 to TRBJ2-7, with D possibly TRBD2 on 5 matching bases. Trimming took off 5 bases at V and 3 bases at J, with 8 bases between the two ends. The germline V gene has CDR1 SGHVS and CDR2 FQNEAQ. This CDR3 contains 12 residues. This CDR3 is CASSPEGYEQYF. The DNA of the CDR3 is TGTGCCAGCAGCCCCGAGGGCTACGAGCAGTACTTC.

The V and J genes are TRBV13 and TRBJ1-4; 8 bases are a match to TRBD1. Trimming removed 0 bases from V and 5 bases from J; junction bases left unmatched: 17. The germline CDR1 and CDR2 sequences are PRHDT and FYEKMQ (reference sequence). The CDR3 is made up of 20 amino acids. The CDR3 nucleotides are TGTGCCAGCAGCTTAGGCCAGGGGGCGGGGTGGAATTCGCAGAATGAAAAACTGTTTTTT. Translation: CASSLGQGAGWNSQNEKLFF.

The V and J genes are TRBV10-3 and TRBJ2-7; TRBD2 matches 8 bases. Looked up from germline, CDR1 is ENHRY and CDR2 is SYGVKD. With 6 bases clipped from V and 3 bases from J, the junction kept 4 bases outside the gene matches. The CDR3 is 13 amino acids. DNA for the CDR3: TGTGCCATCAGGGCTCTAGCGGGCTACGAGCAGTACTTC. Amino acids: CAIRALAGYEQYF.

The chain carries TRBV7-6 and TRBJ2-1; a weak D match, TRBD2 (6 bases). The V end lost 5 bases, the J end lost 3 bases, and 17 bases lay between the germline ends. This CDR3 has 16 residues. Germline CDR1 is SGHVS and CDR2 is FNYEAQ. The CDR3 DNA sequence: TGTGCCAGCAGCCTCCGGGAGAACAGATACTACAATGAGCAGTTCTTC. It codes for CASSLRENRYYNEQFF.

The chain recombines TRBV28 with TRBJ1-3; unclear D gene. This CDR3 comprises 12 residues. The germline CDR1 and CDR2 sequences are MDHEN and SYDVKM. The V and J ends lost 5 bases and 6 bases respectively, with 8 bases between them. Here the CDR3 DNA reads TGTGCCAGCAGTCCCCAGGAAAACACCATATATTTT. It yields the protein CASSPQENTIYF.

The genes are TRBV5-1 and TRBJ1-2; the D gene is possibly TRBD1 (5 bases). V dropped 1 base and J dropped 4 bases, with 5 bases sitting between them. CDR3 length: 12 amino acids. CDR1 is SGHRS and CDR2 is YFSETQ in the germline V gene. CDR3 DNA sequence: TGCGCCAGCAGCTTGAGGGGCTATGGCTACACCTTC. Its protein is CASSLRGYGYTF.

The CDR3 region has the DNA TGTGCCAGCAGCCAATTCGGAGAGGGGGAGCTGTTTTTT. Protein product: CASSQFGEGELFF. This sequence joins TRBV11-3 and TRBJ2-2; D gene uncertain. Trimming took 5 bases from V and 8 from J, leaving 12 bases between them. CDR3 length: 13 amino acids. CDR1 and CDR2 (germline): SGHNT, YENEEA.

V usage is TRBV10-3 and J usage is TRBJ2-3; 11 bases fit TRBD2. Trimming took 6 bases from V and 1 from J; bases not matched to a gene: 0. Germline lookup yields CDR1 ENHRY and CDR2 SYGVKD. CDR3 length: 14 residues. This CDR3 reads CAIRTSGGTDTQYF. The CDR3 nucleotides are TGTGCCATCAGGACTAGCGGGGGCACAGATACGCAGTATTTT.

This clone was detected only once. V gene TRBV6-2 or TRBV6-3 combines with J gene TRBJ1-5, with D unresolved. CDR1 is MNHEY, CDR2 SVGEGT, per germline. The V and J ends lost 6 bases and 2 bases respectively, with 23 bases between them. The CDR3 length is 18 residues. CDR3 loop: CASSPLGSGVGGNQPQHF. CDR3 nucleotide sequence: TGTGCCAGCAGCCCCCTGGGGTCCGGGGTCGGGGGCAATCAGCCCCAGCATTTT.

The V and J genes are TRBV6-5 and TRBJ2-5, with 12 bases lining up with TRBD1. The CDR3 consists of 15 residues. The ends lost 9 bases at V and 5 bases at J; junction bases unmatched: 10. Germline CDR1 is MNHEY and CDR2 is SVGAGI. The CDR3 spells CARGPGTGGSETQYF. CDR3 nucleotides: TGTGCCAGGGGCCCAGGGACAGGGGGCTCTGAGACCCAGTACTTC.

Worth noting for this clone: A read error may account for a junction end that differs from germline. V usage is TRBV24-1 and J usage is TRBJ2-5, with TRBD1 as a possible D gene (6 bases). This CDR3 region has 14 residues. Germline lookup yields CDR1 KGHDR and CDR2 SFDVKD. CDR3 loop: CATSDITGQGTQYF. CDR3 nucleotide sequence: TGTGCCACCAGTGACATAACAGGGCAAGGGACCCAGTACTTC.

The rearrangement joins TRBV6-1 to TRBJ2-2; 9 positions agree with TRBD1. After removal of 5 bases from V and 2 bases from J, the junction contained 12 bases not matched to a gene. The CDR3 sequence is 18 residues long. Germline CDR1 is MNHNS and CDR2 is SASEGT. The DNA of the CDR3 is TGTGCCAGCAGTAAAGGACAGGGGACCCTCTCCAACACCGGGGAGCTGTTTTTT. As protein: CASSKGQGTLSNTGELFF.

This clone was found a few times. The chain has TRBV7-2 and TRBJ2-1, with TRBD2 matching over 8 bases. V trimming: 2 bases; J trimming: 5 bases; junction bases outside the gene matches: 11. The CDR3 totals 17 residues. Germline V lookup: CDR1 SGHTA, CDR2 FQGNSA. CDR3 bases: TGTGCCAGCAGCTTAAGCGGGGGCCCGTTCACACACAATGAGCAGTTCTTC. Translation: CASSLSGGPFTHNEQFF.

V and J are TRBV11-1 and TRBJ1-1, with 9 bases matching TRBD1. This CDR3 has 16 amino acids. Looked up from germline, CDR1 is SGHAT and CDR2 is FQDESV (reference sequence). V was pared by 6 bases and J by 4 bases, with 12 bases of the junction left unmatched. In DNA form, the CDR3 reads TGTGCCAGCAGATACACAGGGGGCCCTTTGGGCACTGAAGCTTTCTTT. Amino acid sequence: CASRYTGGPLGTEAFF.

Relative to its sample, this clone is medium-sized. The J gene is TRBJ1-6, the V gene TRBV6-1; TRBD1 aligns across 7 bases. The J segment lost 7 bases and the V segment lost 0 bases, leaving 3 bases of the junction unmatched. The CDR3 loop spans 15 amino acids. The V gene's germline CDR1 is MNHNS and CDR2 SASEGT. CDR3: CASSEATGENSPLHF. The CDR3 region has the DNA TGTGCCAGCAGTGAAGCTACAGGGGAGAATTCACCCCTCCACTTT.